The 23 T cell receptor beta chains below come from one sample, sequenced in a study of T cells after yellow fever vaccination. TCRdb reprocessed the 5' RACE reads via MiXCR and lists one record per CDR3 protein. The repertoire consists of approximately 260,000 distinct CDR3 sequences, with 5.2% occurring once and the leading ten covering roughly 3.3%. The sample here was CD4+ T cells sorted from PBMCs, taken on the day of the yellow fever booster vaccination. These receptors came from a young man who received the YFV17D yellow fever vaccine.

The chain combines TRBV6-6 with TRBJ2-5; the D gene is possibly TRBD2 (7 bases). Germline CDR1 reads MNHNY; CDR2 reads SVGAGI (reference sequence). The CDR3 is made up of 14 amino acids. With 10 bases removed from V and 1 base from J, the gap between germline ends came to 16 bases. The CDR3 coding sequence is TGTGCCATCAACGGGGGGCCCGCCCAAGAGACCCAGTACTTC. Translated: CAINGGPAQETQYF.

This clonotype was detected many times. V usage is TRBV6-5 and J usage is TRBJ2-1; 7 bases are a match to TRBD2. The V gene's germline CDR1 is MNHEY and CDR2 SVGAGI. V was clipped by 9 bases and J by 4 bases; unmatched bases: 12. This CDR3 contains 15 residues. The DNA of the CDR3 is TGTGCCAGTGGGGGGGGGAGGTCCCTTTACAATGAGCAGTTCTTC. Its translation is CASGGGRSLYNEQFF.

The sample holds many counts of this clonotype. The CDR3 loop reads CASSLVLGLNYGYTF. DNA of the CDR3: TGTGCCAGCAGCTTAGTTCTGGGTCTTAACTATGGCTACACCTTC. The chain has TRBV11-2 and TRBJ1-2; D gene unclear. The CDR3 spans 15 residues. V dropped 1 base and J dropped 1 base, with 10 bases sitting between them. Looked up from germline, CDR1 is SGHAT and CDR2 is FQNNGV.

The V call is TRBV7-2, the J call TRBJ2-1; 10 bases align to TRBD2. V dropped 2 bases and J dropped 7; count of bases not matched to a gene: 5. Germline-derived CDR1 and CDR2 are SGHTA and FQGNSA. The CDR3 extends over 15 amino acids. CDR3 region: CASSLSGGAFNEQFF. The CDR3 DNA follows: TGTGCCAGCAGCTTAAGCGGGGGGGCCTTTAATGAGCAGTTCTTC.

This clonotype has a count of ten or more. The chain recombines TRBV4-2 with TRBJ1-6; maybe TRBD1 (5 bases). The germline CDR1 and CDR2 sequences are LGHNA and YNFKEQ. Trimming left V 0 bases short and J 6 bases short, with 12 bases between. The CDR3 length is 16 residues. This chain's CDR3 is CASSQDVGGLNSPLHF. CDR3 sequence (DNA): TGTGCCAGCAGCCAAGATGTCGGGGGACTTAATTCACCCCTCCACTTT.

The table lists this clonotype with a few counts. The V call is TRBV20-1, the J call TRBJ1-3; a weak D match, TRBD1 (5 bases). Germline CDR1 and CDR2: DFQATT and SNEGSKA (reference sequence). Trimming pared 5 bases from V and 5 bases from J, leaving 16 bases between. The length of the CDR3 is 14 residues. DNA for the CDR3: TGCAGTGCTCCAGCGGGGGGTAGGCGAAACACCATATATTTT. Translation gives CSAPAGGRRNTIYF.

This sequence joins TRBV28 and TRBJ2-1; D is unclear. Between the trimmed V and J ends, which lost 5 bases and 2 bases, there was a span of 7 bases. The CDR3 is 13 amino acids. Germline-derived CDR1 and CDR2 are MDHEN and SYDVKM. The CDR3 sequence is CASSPQTYNEQFF. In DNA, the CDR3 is TGTGCCAGCAGTCCCCAGACCTACAATGAGCAGTTCTTC. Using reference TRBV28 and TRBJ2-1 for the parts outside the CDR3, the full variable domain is DVKVTQSSRYLVKRTGEKVFLECVQDMDHENMFWYRQDPGLGLRLIYFSYDVKMKEKGDIPEGYSVSREKKERFSLILESASTNQTSMYLCASSPQTYNEQFFGPGTRLTVL.

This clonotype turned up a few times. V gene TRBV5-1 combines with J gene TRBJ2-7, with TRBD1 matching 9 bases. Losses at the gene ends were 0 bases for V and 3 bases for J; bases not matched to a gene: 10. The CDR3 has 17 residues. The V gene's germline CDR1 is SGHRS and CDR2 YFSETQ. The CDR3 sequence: CASSLGGDRGFHYEQYF. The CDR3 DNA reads TGCGCCAGCAGCTTGGGTGGTGACAGGGGGTTCCACTACGAGCAGTACTTC.

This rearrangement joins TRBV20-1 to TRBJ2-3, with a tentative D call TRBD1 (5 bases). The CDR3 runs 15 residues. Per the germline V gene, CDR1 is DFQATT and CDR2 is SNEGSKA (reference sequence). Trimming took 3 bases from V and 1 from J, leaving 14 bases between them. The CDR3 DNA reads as TGCAGTGCTAGGTCCCCCCAACAGGGCACAGATACGCAGTATTTT. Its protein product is CSARSPQQGTDTQYF.

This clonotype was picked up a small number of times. CDR3 sequence (DNA): TGTGCCAGCAGCGCCGGACTAGCCGGGGAGCTGTTTTTT. It yields the protein CASSAGLAGELFF. The chain links TRBV7-2 to TRBJ2-2; 7 bases map to TRBD2. Germline-derived CDR1 and CDR2 are SGHTA and FQGNSA. This CDR3 comprises 13 residues. With V trimmed by 5 bases and J by 6 bases, 3 bases remained unmatched.

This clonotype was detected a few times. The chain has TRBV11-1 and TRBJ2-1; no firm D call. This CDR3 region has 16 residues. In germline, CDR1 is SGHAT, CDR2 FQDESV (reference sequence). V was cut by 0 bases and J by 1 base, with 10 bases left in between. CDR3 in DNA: TGTGCCAGCAGCTTAGCAGCCCTAGGGTCCTACAATGAGCAGTTCTTC. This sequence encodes CASSLAALGSYNEQFF.

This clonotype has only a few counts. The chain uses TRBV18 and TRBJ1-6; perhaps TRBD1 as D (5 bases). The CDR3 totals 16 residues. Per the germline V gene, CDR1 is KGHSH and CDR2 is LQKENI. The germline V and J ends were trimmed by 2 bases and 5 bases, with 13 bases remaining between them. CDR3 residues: CASSPGLGRNNSPLHF. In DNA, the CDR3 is TGTGCCAGCTCACCAGGATTGGGACGGAATAATTCACCCCTCCACTTT. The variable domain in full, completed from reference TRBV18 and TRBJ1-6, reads NAGVMQNPRHLVRRRGQEARLRCSPMKGHSHVYWYRQLPEEGLKFMVYLQKENIIDESGMPKERFSAEFPKEGPSILRIQQVVRGDSAAYFCASSPGLGRNNSPLHFGNGTRLTVT.

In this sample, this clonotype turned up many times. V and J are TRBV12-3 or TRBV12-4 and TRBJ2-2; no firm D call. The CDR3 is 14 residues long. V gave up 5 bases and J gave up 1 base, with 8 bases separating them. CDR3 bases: TGTGCCAGCAGTCCTAATCGGAACACCGGGGAGCTGTTTTTT. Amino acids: CASSPNRNTGELFF.

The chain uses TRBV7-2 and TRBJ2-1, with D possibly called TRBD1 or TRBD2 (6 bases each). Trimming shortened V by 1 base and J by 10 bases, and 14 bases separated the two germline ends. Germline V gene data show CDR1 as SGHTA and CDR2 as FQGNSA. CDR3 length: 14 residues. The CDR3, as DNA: TGTGCCAGCAGCTTAGGGGGGGCCCCCAACGAGCAGTTCTTC. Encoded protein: CASSLGGAPNEQFF.

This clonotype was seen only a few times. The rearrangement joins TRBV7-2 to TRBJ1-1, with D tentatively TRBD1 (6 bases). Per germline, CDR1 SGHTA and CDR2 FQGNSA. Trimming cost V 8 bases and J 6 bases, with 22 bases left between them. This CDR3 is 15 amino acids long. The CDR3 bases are TGTGCCAGCCGCACTAGAACAGGGTTAGGCGCTGAAGCTTTCTTT. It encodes CASRTRTGLGAEAFF.

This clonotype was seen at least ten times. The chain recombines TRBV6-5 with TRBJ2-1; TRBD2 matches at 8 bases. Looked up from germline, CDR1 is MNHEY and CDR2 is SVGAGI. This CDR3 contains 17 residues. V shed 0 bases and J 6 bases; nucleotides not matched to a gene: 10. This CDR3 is CASSYSKLAAISNEQFF. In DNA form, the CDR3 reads TGTGCCAGCAGTTACTCGAAACTAGCGGCCATTTCCAATGAGCAGTTCTTC.

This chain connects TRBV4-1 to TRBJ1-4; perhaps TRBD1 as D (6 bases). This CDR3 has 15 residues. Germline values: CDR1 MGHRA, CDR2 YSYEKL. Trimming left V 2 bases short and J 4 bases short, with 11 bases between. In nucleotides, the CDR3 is TGCGCCAGCAGCCAACCAGACAGGATTAATGAAAAACTGTTTTTT. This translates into CASSQPDRINEKLFF.

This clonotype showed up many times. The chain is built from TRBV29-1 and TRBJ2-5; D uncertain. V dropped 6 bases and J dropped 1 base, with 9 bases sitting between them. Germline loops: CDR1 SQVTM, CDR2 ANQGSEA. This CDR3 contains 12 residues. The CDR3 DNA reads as TGCAGCGTGCGGACCCCCCAAGAGACCCAGTACTTC. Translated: CSVRTPQETQYF.

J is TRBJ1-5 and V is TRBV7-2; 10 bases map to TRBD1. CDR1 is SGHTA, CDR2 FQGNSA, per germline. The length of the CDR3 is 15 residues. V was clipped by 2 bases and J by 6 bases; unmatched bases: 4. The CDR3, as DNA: TGTGCCAGCAGCTTATATCGGACAGGGGGTCAGCCCCAGCATTTT. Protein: CASSLYRTGGQPQHF. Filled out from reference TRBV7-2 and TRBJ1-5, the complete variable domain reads GAGVSQSPSNKVTEKGKDVELRCDPISGHTALYWYRQSLGQGLEFLIYFQGNSAPDKSGLPSDRFSAERTGGSVSTLTIQRTQQEDSAVYLCASSLYRTGGQPQHFGDGTRLSIL.

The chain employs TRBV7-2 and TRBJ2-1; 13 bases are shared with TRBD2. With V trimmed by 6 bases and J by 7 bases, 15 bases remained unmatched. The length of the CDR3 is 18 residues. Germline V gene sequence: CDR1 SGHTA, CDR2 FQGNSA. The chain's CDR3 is CASRFVTSGGASGNEQFF. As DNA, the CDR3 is TGTGCCAGCAGGTTTGTAACTAGCGGGGGGGCCTCTGGGAATGAGCAGTTCTTC.

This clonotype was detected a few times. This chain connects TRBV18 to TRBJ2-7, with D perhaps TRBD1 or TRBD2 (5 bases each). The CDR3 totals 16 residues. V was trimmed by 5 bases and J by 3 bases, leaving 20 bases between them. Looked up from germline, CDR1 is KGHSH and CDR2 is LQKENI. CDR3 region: CASSAGTQSGYYEQYF. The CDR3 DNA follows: TGTGCCAGCTCAGCCGGGACGCAAAGTGGTTACTACGAGCAGTACTTC.

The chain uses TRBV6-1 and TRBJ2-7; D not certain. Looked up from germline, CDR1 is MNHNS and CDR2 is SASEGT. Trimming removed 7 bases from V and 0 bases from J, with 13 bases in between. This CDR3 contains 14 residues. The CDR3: CASIDRLRSYEQYF. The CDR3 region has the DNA TGTGCCAGCATCGATAGACTCCGCTCCTACGAGCAGTACTTC.

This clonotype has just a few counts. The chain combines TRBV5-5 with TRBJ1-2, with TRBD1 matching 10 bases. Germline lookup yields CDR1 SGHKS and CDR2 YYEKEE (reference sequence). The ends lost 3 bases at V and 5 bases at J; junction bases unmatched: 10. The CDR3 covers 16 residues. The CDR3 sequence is CASSSTGQGGFYGYTF. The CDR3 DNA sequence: TGTGCCAGCAGCTCTACTGGACAGGGGGGGTTTTATGGCTACACCTTC.